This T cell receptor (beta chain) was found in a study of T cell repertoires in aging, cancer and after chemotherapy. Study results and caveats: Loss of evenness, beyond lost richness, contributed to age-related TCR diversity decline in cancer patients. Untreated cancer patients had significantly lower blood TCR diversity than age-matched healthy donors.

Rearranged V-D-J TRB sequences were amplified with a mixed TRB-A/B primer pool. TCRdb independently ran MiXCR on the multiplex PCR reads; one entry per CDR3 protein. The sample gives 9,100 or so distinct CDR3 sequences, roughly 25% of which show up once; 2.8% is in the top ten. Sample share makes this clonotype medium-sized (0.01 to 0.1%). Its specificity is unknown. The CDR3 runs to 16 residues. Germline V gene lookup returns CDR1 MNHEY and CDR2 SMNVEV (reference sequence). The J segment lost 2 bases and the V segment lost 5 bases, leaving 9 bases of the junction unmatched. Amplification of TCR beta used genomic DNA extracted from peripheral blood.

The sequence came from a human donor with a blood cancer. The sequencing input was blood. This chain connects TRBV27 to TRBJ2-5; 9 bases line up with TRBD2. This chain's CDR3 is CASSPLAGINQETQYF. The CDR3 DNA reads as TGTGCCAGCAGTCCCCTAGCGGGAATAAATCAAGAGACCCAGTACTTC.